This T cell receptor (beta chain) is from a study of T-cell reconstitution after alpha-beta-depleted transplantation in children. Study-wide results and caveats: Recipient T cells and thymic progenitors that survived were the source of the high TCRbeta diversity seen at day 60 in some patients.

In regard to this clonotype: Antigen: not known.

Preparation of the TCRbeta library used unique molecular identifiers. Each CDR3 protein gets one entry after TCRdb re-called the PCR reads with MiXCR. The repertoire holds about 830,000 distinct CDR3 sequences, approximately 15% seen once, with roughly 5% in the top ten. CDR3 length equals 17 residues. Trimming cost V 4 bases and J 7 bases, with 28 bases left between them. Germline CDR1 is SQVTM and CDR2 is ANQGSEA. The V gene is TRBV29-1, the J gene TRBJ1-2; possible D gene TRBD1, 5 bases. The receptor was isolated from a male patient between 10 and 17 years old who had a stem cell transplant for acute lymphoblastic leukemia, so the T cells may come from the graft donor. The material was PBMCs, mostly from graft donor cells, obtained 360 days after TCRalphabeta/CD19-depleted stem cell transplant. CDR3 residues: CSVASSSAQVRRGGYTF. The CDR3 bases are TGCAGCGTTGCTTCGAGTTCCGCACAGGTCCGACGGGGTGGCTACACCTTC. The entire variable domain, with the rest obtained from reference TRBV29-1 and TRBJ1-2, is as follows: SAVISQKPSRDICQRGTSLTIQCQVDSQVTMMFWYRQQPGQSLTLIATANQGSEATYESGFVIDKFPISRPNLTFSTLTVSNMSPEDSSIYLCSVASSSAQVRRGGYTFGSGTRLTVV.